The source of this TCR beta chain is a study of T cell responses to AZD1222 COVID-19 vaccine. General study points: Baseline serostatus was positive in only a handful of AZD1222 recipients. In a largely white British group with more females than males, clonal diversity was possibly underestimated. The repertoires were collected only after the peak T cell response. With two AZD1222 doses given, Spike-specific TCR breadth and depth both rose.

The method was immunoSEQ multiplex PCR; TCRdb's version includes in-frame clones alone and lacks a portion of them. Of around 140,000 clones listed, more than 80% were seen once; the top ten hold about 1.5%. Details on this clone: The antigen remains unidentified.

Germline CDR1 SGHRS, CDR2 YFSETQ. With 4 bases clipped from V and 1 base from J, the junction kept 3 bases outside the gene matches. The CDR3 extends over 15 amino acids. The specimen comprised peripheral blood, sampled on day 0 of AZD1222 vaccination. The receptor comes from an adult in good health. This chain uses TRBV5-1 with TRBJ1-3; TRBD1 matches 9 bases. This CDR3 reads CASSPGQGSGNTIYF. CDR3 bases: TGCGCCAGCAGCCCGGGACAGGGTTCTGGAAACACCATATATTTT.